The 7 T cell receptor beta chains in this list originate from one sample, sequenced in a study of cytotoxic CD8 clonotypes in ibrutinib-treated CLL (dated by TCRdb to about 2021). The intended sense of this specimen's time point label: around 25 months on ibrutinib. Libraries were constructed by the immunoSEQ multiplex PCR assay. TCRdb retrieved this table from immuneACCESS and kept in-frame rearrangements only. Not all clones are present; in checked studies, unresolved V genes account for under half, and no reason is known for the remainder. This sample gives approximately 210,000 clones in total; over 55% of them show up just once. The top ten constitute roughly an eighth of the sample. Sequences were derived from PBMCs, sampled after 24 months of ibrutinib treatment. All receptors come from a human donor with chronic lymphocytic leukemia.

The V and J genes are TRBV5-6 and TRBJ2-3; 11 bases are shared with TRBD2. The CDR3 has 18 residues. V dropped 0 bases and J dropped 1; count of bases not matched to a gene: 7. Germline V gives CDR1 SGHDT, CDR2 YYEEEE. The CDR3 reads CASSLVGGTSGRTDTQYF. The DNA of the CDR3 is TGTGCCAGCAGCTTGGTTGGAGGGACTAGCGGACGCACAGATACGCAGTATTTT.

The V and J genes are TRBV6-1 and TRBJ1-1; 9 positions match TRBD1. This CDR3 region has 14 residues. Germline lookup yields CDR1 MNHNS and CDR2 SASEGT. Trimming at V came to 5 bases and at J to 4 bases, leaving 5 bases not matched to a gene. The CDR3, as DNA: TGTGCCAGCAGTACGGGGGACAGGGTCACTGAAGCTTTCTTT. It specifies CASSTGDRVTEAFF.

J is TRBJ2-1 and V is TRBV11-2, with 8 bases aligning to TRBD2. Germline V gene lookup returns CDR1 SGHAT and CDR2 FQNNGV. After removal of 3 bases from V and 6 bases from J, the junction contained 7 bases not matched to a gene. The CDR3 is 15 residues long. The CDR3 nucleotides are TGTGCCAGCAGCTTTCGGGGGGGCCCTGGCAATGAGCAGTTCTTC. As protein: CASSFRGGPGNEQFF.

The genes are TRBV27 and TRBJ1-2; D unclear. Germline CDR1 reads MNHEY; CDR2 reads SMNVEV (reference sequence). V was clipped by 5 bases and J by 2 bases, with 12 bases between them. This CDR3 contains 14 residues. The CDR3 reads CASSPPGRNYGYTF. The CDR3 coding sequence is TGTGCCAGCAGTCCCCCGGGCAGGAACTATGGCTACACCTTC.

The chain joins TRBV5-1 to TRBJ1-5, with 7 nucleotides matching TRBD1. V shed 4 bases, J shed 0 bases, and the junction held 4 bases outside the gene matches. Germline-derived CDR1 and CDR2 are SGHRS and YFSETQ. CDR3 length equals 15 residues. CDR3 region: CASSEQGSSNQPQHF. Written as DNA, the CDR3 is TGCGCCAGCAGCGAACAGGGGTCTAGCAATCAGCCCCAGCATTTT.

This chain uses TRBV7-2 with TRBJ1-4; 7 bases match TRBD1. V lost 5 bases, J lost 8 bases, and 14 bases stayed unmatched. The CDR3 has 16 amino acids. The V gene's germline CDR1 is SGHTA and CDR2 FQGNSA. The CDR3 region is CASSPSRTGAGEKLFF. The CDR3, as DNA: TGTGCCAGCAGCCCTAGCCGCACAGGGGCGGGGGAAAAACTGTTTTTT.

The chain recombines TRBV2 with TRBJ2-5; D is perhaps TRBD2 (6 bases). V was pared by 6 bases and J by 5 bases, with 16 bases between. The CDR3 is 14 residues long. Germline CDR1 reads SNHLY; CDR2 reads FYNNEI. The CDR3 nucleotides are TGTGCCAGCAGGAGACTAGAGTCGGGGGAGACCCAGTACTTC. This gives the protein CASRRLESGETQYF. The variable domain in full, with the rest retrieved from reference TRBV2 and TRBJ2-5, is EPEVTQTPSHQVTQMGQEVILRCVPISNHLYFYWYRQILGQKVEFLVSFYNNEISEKSEIFDDQFSVERPDGSNFTLKIRSTKLEDSAMYFCASRRLESGETQYFGPGTRLLVL.